This paragraph covers one TCR beta chain sequence. The ends were cut back, 4 bases at V and 7 bases at J, with 16 bases in the middle. Germline V lookup: CDR1 KGHSH, CDR2 LQKENI. The CDR3 has 14 amino acids. The sample is drawn from a study of blood T cell repertoires in COVID-19. Sequenced by immunoSEQ multiplex PCR; TCRdb stores in-frame clones only, minus some. This table has about 160,000 clones, 90% appearing once. V is TRBV18 and J is TRBJ1-1, with D possibly TRBD1 on 5 matching bases. The sample comprised peripheral blood. This TCR was recovered from a man in his fifties or sixties with active or convalescent COVID-19. CDR3 protein: CASSQGTDGVEAFF. CDR3 in DNA: TGTGCCAGCTCACAGGGGACTGACGGGGTTGAAGCTTTCTTT.